A selection of T cell receptor beta chains follows, all from one sample in a study of identical twins. TCRdb re-called the 5' RACE reads through MiXCR, storing one row per CDR3 protein. Of some 260,000 distinct CDR3 sequences in the sample, roughly an eighth were seen once. The sequenced sample was memory (CD45RO+) T cells sorted from blood. The receptors here all came from a woman aged 18-30 years in good health. Each CDR3 is given with its conserved first and last residue. The order of the fields is V gene, clone size, J gene, D gene, CDR3 DNA, CDR3 protein. A D gene is named only where the DNA matches it firmly. Clone size, where shown, is once, few, many, or a class for clones that have expanded.

V gene: TRBV7-2
clone size: many
J gene: TRBJ2-1
D gene: -
CDR3 DNA: TGTGCCAGCAGCTTAGAAGCATTTGAGCAGTTCTTC
CDR3 protein: CASSLEAFEQFF

V gene: TRBV4-3
clone size: -
J gene: TRBJ1-6
D gene: -
CDR3 DNA: TGCGCCAGCAGCCAAGCCCAGACTTCACCCCTCCACTTT
CDR3 protein: CASSQAQTSPLHF

V gene: TRBV27
clone size: -
J gene: TRBJ1-3
D gene: -
CDR3 DNA: TGTGCCAGCTACGGTGGAGGCGAGGCCAGATATTTT
CDR3 protein: CASYGGGEARYF

V gene: TRBV28
clone size: -
J gene: TRBJ1-3
D gene: TRBD1
CDR3 DNA: TGTGCCAGCAGTTACGACAGGGCCGCTGGAAACACCATATATTTT
CDR3 protein: CASSYDRAAGNTIYF

V gene: TRBV29-1
clone size: -
J gene: TRBJ2-1
D gene: -
CDR3 DNA: TGCAGCGTTGACGGTGCCTCGCCAACCTCCTACAATGAGCAGTTCTTC
CDR3 protein: CSVDGASPTSYNEQFF

V gene: TRBV5-1
clone size: many
J gene: TRBJ2-3
D gene: -
CDR3 DNA: TGCGCCAGCAGCCCCTACAGCGGCGGTAGCACAGATACGCAGTATTTT
CDR3 protein: CASSPYSGGSTDTQYF

V gene: TRBV6-2/TRBV6-3
clone size: many
J gene: TRBJ1-5
D gene: -
CDR3 DNA: TGTGCCAGCAGCCCTACAGGAGGTAGGCATCAGCCCCAGCATTTT
CDR3 protein: CASSPTGGRHQPQHF

V gene: TRBV18
clone size: -
J gene: TRBJ2-2
D gene: TRBD1
CDR3 DNA: TGTGCCAGCTCACCGTCGCAGGGGGAAGCCGGGGAGCTGTTTTTT
CDR3 protein: CASSPSQGEAGELFF

V gene: TRBV7-8
clone size: few
J gene: TRBJ2-7
D gene: -
CDR3 DNA: TGTGCCAGCAGCAAAGACCGCAGCGAGCAGTACTTC
CDR3 protein: CASSKDRSEQYF

V gene: TRBV5-1
clone size: few
J gene: TRBJ1-1
D gene: -
CDR3 DNA: TGCGCCAGTGGAGGGGGGGAGAACACTGAAGCTTTCTTT
CDR3 protein: CASGGGENTEAFF

V gene: TRBV30
clone size: -
J gene: TRBJ2-1
D gene: TRBD2
CDR3 DNA: TGTGCCTGGAGCCCTGAGCGGGATATATACAATGAGCAGTTCTTC
CDR3 protein: CAWSPERDIYNEQFF

V gene: TRBV20-1
clone size: -
J gene: TRBJ1-5
D gene: -
CDR3 DNA: TGCAGTGCTGGAGGATCGGGAAATCAGCCCCAGCATTTT
CDR3 protein: CSAGGSGNQPQHF